Following are 10 T cell receptor beta chains from one sample sequenced in a study of blood T cell repertoires in COVID-19. Repertoires were generated with immunoSEQ multiplex PCR, while TCRdb's copy carries only in-frame clones and drops some. This table has hundreds of thousands of clones, about 85% appearing once. The sequencing input was peripheral blood. These receptor sequences come from a woman of 80 years or more with active or convalescent COVID-19.

The CDR3 DNA follows: TGTGCCAGTACCCCACAGGGGGCGTTTACCGGGGAGCTGTTTTTT. It yields the protein CASTPQGAFTGELFF. The chain couples TRBV19 to TRBJ2-2; 9 positions match TRBD1. Trimming at V came to 7 bases and at J to 5 bases, leaving 8 bases not matched to a gene. The CDR3 covers 15 residues. The germline V gene has CDR1 LNHDA and CDR2 SQIVND (reference sequence).

In this sample, this clone turned up a few times. The V gene is TRBV7-2, the J gene TRBJ1-1; no firm D call. Trimming cost V 1 base and J 10 bases, with 10 bases left between them. This CDR3 has 12 residues. The V gene's germline CDR1 is SGHTA and CDR2 FQGNSA. The chain's CDR3 is CASSLGPRGAFF. In nucleotides, the CDR3 is TGTGCCAGCAGCTTAGGTCCCCGAGGAGCTTTCTTT.

The gene calls are TRBV28 and TRBJ2-7; a weak D match, TRBD2 (5 bases). The CDR3 runs to 13 residues. Trimming stripped 4 bases from V and 2 bases from J, with 9 bases between. Germline-derived CDR1 and CDR2 are MDHEN and SYDVKM. CDR3 sequence (DNA): TGTGCCAGCAGTTCCGGGAAACCCTACGAGCAGTACTTC. Its translation is CASSSGKPYEQYF.

V gene TRBV18 combines with J gene TRBJ1-1, with D possibly matching TRBD1 (6 bases). V was clipped by 5 bases and J by 1 base, with 14 bases between them. Germline loops: CDR1 KGHSH, CDR2 LQKENI. This CDR3 has 15 residues. Written as DNA, the CDR3 is TGTGCCAGCTCAGCAATCCGGGACAAGAACACTGAAGCTTTCTTT. Its protein is CASSAIRDKNTEAFF.

V is TRBV6-6 and J is TRBJ1-5; D gene uncertain. V lost 4 bases and J lost 14, with 12 bases in between. This CDR3 has 11 amino acids. The V gene's germline CDR1 is MNHNY and CDR2 SVGAGI (reference sequence). CDR3 residues: CASSSQIQKHF. The CDR3 DNA sequence: TGTGCCAGCAGTTCCCAAATCCAAAAGCATTTT.

This chain uses TRBV6-2 or TRBV6-3 with TRBJ2-7; no clear D gene. Trimming took off 0 bases at V and 0 bases at J, with 6 bases between the two ends. This CDR3 has 14 residues. CDR1 MNHEY and CDR2 SVGEGT come from the germline V gene. The CDR3 loop is CASSYSQYSYEQYF. The CDR3 nucleotides read TGTGCCAGCAGTTACTCTCAGTACTCCTACGAGCAGTACTTC.

J is TRBJ2-5 and V is TRBV2; the match to TRBD1 covers 8 bases. J lost 14 bases, V lost 6 bases, and 11 bases had no gene match. The CDR3 has 12 amino acids. CDR1 and CDR2 from the germline V gene are SNHLY and FYNNEI. CDR3 nucleotides: TGTGCCAGCAGAGACCTTCCGGACAGGGTATACTTC. Its protein is CASRDLPDRVYF.

The sample holds a few counts of this clone. The chain has TRBV7-2 and TRBJ2-7; D is perhaps TRBD1 (6 bases). There are 14 residues in the CDR3. Germline V gene data show CDR1 as SGHTA and CDR2 as FQGNSA. The ends were cut back, 1 base at V and 6 bases at J, with 13 bases in the middle. CDR3 amino acids: CASSLGPGEREQYF. CDR3 coding DNA: TGTGCCAGCAGCTTAGGGCCAGGGGAACGCGAGCAGTACTTC.

V is TRBV7-2 and J is TRBJ2-7, with TRBD2 matching over 14 bases. Trimming cost V 0 bases and J 4 bases; bases outside gene matches: 2. Germline lookup yields CDR1 SGHTA and CDR2 FQGNSA. The CDR3 extends over 16 amino acids. CDR3: CASSLAGLAGGYEQYF. For the CDR3, the DNA is TGTGCCAGCAGCTTAGCCGGACTAGCGGGGGGATACGAGCAGTACTTC. Based on the CDR3 plus reference TRBV7-2 and TRBJ2-7, the full variable domain is GAGVSQSPSNKVTEKGKDVELRCDPISGHTALYWYRQSLGQGLEFLIYFQGNSAPDKSGLPSDRFSAERTGGSVSTLTIQRTQQEDSAVYLCASSLAGLAGGYEQYFGPGTRLTVT.

The genes are TRBV11-3 and TRBJ1-2, with 8 bases lining up with TRBD1. Germline loops: CDR1 SGHNT, CDR2 YENEEA. With V trimmed by 4 bases and J by 4 bases, 5 bases remained unmatched. There are 14 residues in the CDR3. CDR3 in DNA: TGTGCCAGCAGCTCCGGGACAGGTTCCTATGGCTACACCTTC. Protein sequence: CASSSGTGSYGYTF.